This T cell receptor (beta chain) derives from a study of cytomegalovirus exposure and HLA in healthy donors (TCRdb year 2017). Study-level background: According to a later analysis, one platform produced both the roughly 110 validation repertoires and the 720 or so repertoires of the first cohort. The study combined high-throughput TCR immunosequencing, statistical association of individual TCRs with disease status, and machine learning to predict cytomegalovirus infection status. The study aimed to test whether signatures of past pathogen exposure could be identified by cataloging public T cell receptors. Besides the first cohort of more than 650 subjects, a separate validation cohort made up of about 120 different subjects was used. The research as a whole found: The authors suggested that the approach could potentially be generalized to other disease states and immunological phenotypes. The study listed 150 to 200 TCR beta chains as associated with cytomegalovirus. A later analysis found that TCRs clustered in the first cohort also tended to co-occur in the 95 to 150 validation repertoires, with 90% to 95% of cluster scores above 0. Cytomegalovirus status was reported to be diagnosed by the classifier with high specificity and sensitivity in both the original and validation cohorts. Across donors, most TCR sequences were observed very rarely, whereas some public TCRs were present in many individuals. In vitro tests confirmed that three of the cytomegalovirus-associated TCR beta chains recognize cytomegalovirus antigens. The validation cohort had no HLA typing available for a later analysis, so co-occurrence within that cohort was assessed over all 110 or so repertoires.

The donors belonged to the validation cohort of around 120 subjects, which was separate from the approximately 700-subject first cohort. The library was built by means of the immunoSEQ multiplex PCR assay. The authors' pipeline ran thus. A statistical classification framework was developed to diagnose cytomegalovirus status using the catalog of TCR beta chain sequences. As stored in TCRdb, this immuneACCESS dataset retains in-frame rearrangements with V and J assigned. A fraction of the clones does not appear; measured against another copy, unresolved V genes explain less than half of the discrepancy, and the remainder lacks a known reason. The DNA was the basis for D and trimming; V, J and clone size are from that table. For this sample there are about 120,000 clones; roughly 90% appear just once. The top ten constitute 6% to 7% of the sample. Comment on this clone: It has no known antigen specificity. No base-level quality is on record; no much larger clone is a single base apart.

After removal of 5 bases from V and 1 base from J, the junction retains 1 base not matched to a gene. Per the germline V gene, SGHNT is the CDR1 and YENEEA is the CDR2. The CDR3 spans 14 residues, from the cysteine through the phenylalanine. CDR3 DNA only is kept here, 42 bases in frame from base 1. This receptor was obtained from a woman in her late teens or twenties in good health and CMV-seropositive. Material for sequencing was PBMCs. The rearranged segments are TRBV11-3 and TRBJ2-2; TRBD2 agrees with 7 junctional bases. At the DNA level, the sequence is TGTGCCAGCAGCCCGGGGGGGAACACCGGGGAGCTGTTTTTT. It translates to CASSPGGNTGELFF.